Following are 24 T cell receptor beta chains from one sample sequenced in a study of blood T cells in healthy people across ages (dated by TCRdb to about 2015). The protocol used for the library was 5' RACE. Sequencer: Illumina HiSeq 2500. A second PCR of roughly 6 to 11 cycles was performed with a sample-barcoded 5' primer and a J-beta primer mix. TCRdb trimmed the raw reads at Q25, called clones with MiXCR and kept productive beta chains. All rows with the same CDR3 protein become a single entry with the most common DNA and genes. This sample comprises fewer than 1,200,000 distinct CDR3 sequences, 20% to 25% of them detected only once. The biggest ten clones account for approximately 0.79% of the sample. This sample was also put to use in a study of T cells of mothers and their children.

The sequenced material came from blood. All receptors derive from a girl aged 2-9 years in good health.

This rearrangement joins TRBV5-6 to TRBJ1-6; possibly TRBD1 for D (5 bases). CDR1 and CDR2 (germline): SGHDT, YYEEEE. The ends were cut back, 4 bases at V and 3 bases at J, with 11 bases in the middle. This CDR3 contains 15 residues. The chain's CDR3 is CASSREGLYNSPLHF. CDR3 bases: TGTGCCAGCAGCCGGGAGGGACTCTATAATTCACCCCTCCACTTT.

V and J are TRBV7-2 and TRBJ2-1; D not certain. Trimming took off 5 bases at V and 0 bases at J, with 11 bases between the two ends. Germline CDR1 reads SGHTA; CDR2 reads FQGNSA. The CDR3 is 15 residues long. Here the CDR3 reads CASSPYPPSYNEQFF. The CDR3 nucleotides read TGTGCCAGCAGCCCCTACCCGCCCTCCTACAATGAGCAGTTCTTC.

This clonotype showed up just a few times. The V call is TRBV10-3, the J call TRBJ2-5; 7 bases match TRBD1. Near its end, the DNA agrees better with TRBJ2-7, so the J call may be wrong. Germline CDR1 ENHRY, CDR2 SYGVKD. The CDR3 is 13 residues long. For the CDR3, the DNA is TGTGCCACCCGGACAGGAGGCACCTACGAGCAGTACTTC. It encodes CATRTGGTYEQYF.

The chain has TRBV7-9 and TRBJ2-2, with D possibly being TRBD1 (6 bases). The germline gives CDR1 SEHNR, CDR2 FQNEAQ (reference sequence). The CDR3 sequence is 12 residues long. Trimming left V 4 bases short and J 15 bases short, with 15 bases between. The chain's CDR3 is CASSSGQSAVFF. The CDR3 DNA reads TGTGCCAGCAGCTCCGGACAGTCCGCGGTGTTTTTT.

The chain links TRBV6-2 or TRBV6-3 to TRBJ2-5; TRBD2 is a possible D gene (5 bases). The CDR3 length is 15 residues. Deletions cut 4 bases from V and 5 bases from J, with 17 bases between. Looked up from germline, CDR1 is MNHEY and CDR2 is SVGEGT. The DNA of the CDR3 is TGTGCCAGCAGTTCGTTGGAGGAGTGGGAGGAGACCCAGTACTTC. It specifies CASSSLEEWEETQYF.

V usage is TRBV7-9 and J usage is TRBJ1-5; D uncertain. Germline CDR1 and CDR2: SEHNR and FQNEAQ (reference sequence). Trimming took off 1 base at V and 7 bases at J, with 14 bases between the two ends. CDR3 length: 15 residues. The CDR3 is CASSLGEYGRQPQHF. The CDR3 DNA follows: TGTGCCAGCAGCTTAGGCGAGTATGGGCGGCAGCCCCAGCATTTT.

The sample holds a few counts of this clonotype. The CDR3 coding sequence is TGTGCCAGCAGTTGGGACAGGGGGTCGTTGCCATCCCCCGGGGAGCTGTTTTTT. This gives the protein CASSWDRGSLPSPGELFF. This rearrangement joins TRBV12-3 or TRBV12-4 to TRBJ2-2; 11 bases agree with TRBD1. With 4 bases clipped from V and 6 bases from J, the junction kept 13 bases outside the gene matches. The CDR3 consists of 18 residues.

V is TRBV29-1 and J is TRBJ2-3, with no clear D. Trimming removed 2 bases at V and 6 bases at J, with 6 bases between. The CDR3 spans 11 residues. In germline, CDR1 is SQVTM, CDR2 ANQGSEA. As DNA, the CDR3 is TGCAGCGTTGAACTGGGGGATACGCAGTATTTT. Amino acid sequence: CSVELGDTQYF.

This clonotype was counted between two and nine times. The genes are TRBV13 and TRBJ2-3; 7 bases map to TRBD1. Losses at the gene ends were 5 bases for V and 6 bases for J; bases not matched to a gene: 14. In germline, CDR1 is PRHDT, CDR2 FYEKMQ (reference sequence). CDR3 length: 16 residues. The CDR3 reads CASSPAIGGLRDTQYF. The CDR3 nucleotides are TGTGCCAGCAGCCCGGCCATAGGGGGCTTGAGGGATACGCAGTATTTT.

CDR3 region: CASSLSGEFGDTEAFF. The DNA for the CDR3 is TGTGCCAGCAGCTTATCGGGGGAGTTTGGGGACACTGAAGCTTTCTTT. This chain links TRBV7-9 with TRBJ1-1; possible D gene TRBD1, 5 bases. Trimming shortened V by 2 bases and J by 3 bases, and 16 bases separated the two germline ends. The germline V gene has CDR1 SEHNR and CDR2 FQNEAQ (reference sequence). The CDR3 consists of 16 residues.

The chain carries TRBV7-8 and TRBJ2-2, with a weak D call TRBD1 (6 bases). Between the trimmed V and J ends, which lost 2 bases and 2 bases, there was a span of 12 bases. Looked up from germline, CDR1 is SGHVS and CDR2 is FQNEAQ. The CDR3 loop spans 16 amino acids. The CDR3 nucleotides are TGTGCCAGCAGCTTACCGCGGACAGCCAACACCGGGGAGCTGTTTTTT. Protein sequence: CASSLPRTANTGELFF.

The J gene is TRBJ2-4, the V gene TRBV7-2; perhaps TRBD2 as D (5 bases). CDR1 and CDR2 from the germline V gene are SGHTA and FQGNSA. The length of the CDR3 is 15 residues. The V gene lost 3 bases and the J gene lost 0 bases, with 9 bases spanning the gap. Here the CDR3 reads CASSFYGVAKNIQYF. The CDR3 bases are TGTGCCAGCAGCTTTTACGGGGTAGCCAAAAACATTCAGTACTTC.

CDR3 bases: TGTGCCAGCAGTGACAGGCCGGACTCCTACAATGAGCAGTTCTTC. Protein sequence: CASSDRPDSYNEQFF. The chain uses TRBV2 and TRBJ2-1, with D uncertain. In germline, CDR1 is SNHLY, CDR2 FYNNEI. The CDR3 sequence is 15 residues long. Between the trimmed V and J ends, which lost 3 bases and 0 bases, there was a span of 9 bases.

This chain connects TRBV12-3 or TRBV12-4 to TRBJ1-4, with a weak D call TRBD1 (5 bases). The V and J ends lost 5 bases and 8 bases respectively, with 12 bases between them. The CDR3 consists of 13 residues. CDR3 residues: CASSPDWGEKLFF. The CDR3 coding sequence is TGTGCCAGCAGTCCCGATTGGGGCGAAAAACTGTTTTTT.

This clonotype was seen just once. This sequence joins TRBV28 and TRBJ2-2; no firm D call. The V and J ends lost 3 bases and 3 bases respectively, with 14 bases between them. Per germline, CDR1 MDHEN and CDR2 SYDVKM. The CDR3 is 16 amino acids. The CDR3, as DNA: TGTGCCAGCAGTTTTAGGGCAGCCCCGCACACCGGGGAGCTGTTTTTT. It encodes CASSFRAAPHTGELFF.

The V call is TRBV4-2, the J call TRBJ1-2; 10 nucleotides line up with TRBD1. In germline, CDR1 is LGHNA, CDR2 YNFKEQ. V lost 8 bases and J lost 0; bases outside the gene matches: 6. The CDR3 totals 15 residues. CDR3 protein: CASAGQGSSNYGYTF. CDR3 bases: TGTGCCAGCGCGGGACAGGGGAGTTCTAACTATGGCTACACCTTC.

The genes are TRBV4-2 and TRBJ1-1; tentatively, D is TRBD1 (6 bases). The V gene's germline CDR1 is LGHNA and CDR2 YNFKEQ. V lost 4 bases to trimming and J lost 7 bases, with 16 bases between them. The CDR3 has 14 amino acids. CDR3 DNA sequence: TGTGCCAGCAGCCCTTCGGAGGGGGGCCTTGAAGCTTTCTTT. Translating gives CASSPSEGGLEAFF.

This clonotype was seen at least ten times. This chain uses TRBV12-3 or TRBV12-4 with TRBJ1-2; D is ambiguous. The V end was cut by 3 bases, the J end by 8 bases, with 7 bases between. This CDR3 has 11 amino acids. CDR3 protein: CASSLVGGYTF. CDR3 DNA: TGTGCCAGCAGTTTGGTGGGCGGCTACACCTTC.

This clonotype came up a few times. The chain joins TRBV6-1 to TRBJ1-1, with a possible D match to TRBD1 (5 bases). V lost 6 bases and J 1 base, leaving 30 bases between the germline ends. The CDR3 is 20 residues long. Germline-derived CDR1 and CDR2 are MNHNS and SASEGT. The CDR3 loop reads CASSRNRLAGRSDPNTEAFF. The CDR3 DNA follows: TGTGCCAGCAGCCGGAATCGTCTTGCGGGACGGTCCGACCCGAACACTGAAGCTTTCTTT.

This clonotype was observed a handful of times. The chain links TRBV7-9 to TRBJ2-5; 14 bases are shared with TRBD2. The J call is uncertain, as TRBJ2-1 better fits the DNA end. The CDR3 has 17 amino acids. The germline gives CDR1 SEHNR, CDR2 FQNEAQ (reference sequence). The CDR3 sequence: CASSIRAGLAGVSEQFF. The CDR3 DNA is TGTGCCAGCAGCATAAGAGCGGGACTAGCGGGAGTGAGTGAGCAGTTCTTC.

This clonotype was counted between two and nine times. The chain couples TRBV10-3 to TRBJ2-1; D is perhaps TRBD1 (5 bases). Germline V gives CDR1 ENHRY, CDR2 SYGVKD. V lost 3 bases, J lost 8 bases, and 17 bases lay in between. CDR3 length: 15 amino acids. The DNA for the CDR3 is TGTGCCATCAGTGATCGACAGCAAATGGCTGATGAGCAGTTCTTC. Translating gives CAISDRQQMADEQFF.

This clonotype was counted only a few times. V is TRBV7-6 and J is TRBJ2-5; 7 nucleotides agree with TRBD1. Germline values: CDR1 SGHVS, CDR2 FNYEAQ. The V gene end was trimmed by 5 bases and the J gene end by 1 base; junction bases not matched to a gene: 10. The CDR3 has 16 amino acids. CDR3 region: CASSPTGQLSQETQYF. The CDR3, as DNA: TGTGCCAGCAGCCCTACGGGACAGCTTAGCCAAGAGACCCAGTACTTC. Full variable domain (rest looked up from reference TRBV7-6 and TRBJ2-5): GAGVSQSPRYKVTKRGQDVALRCDPISGHVSLYWYRQALGQGPEFLTYFNYEAQQDKSGLPNDRFSAERPEGSISTLTIQRTEQRDSAMYRCASSPTGQLSQETQYFGPGTRLLVL.

The chain links TRBV7-9 to TRBJ2-5; 7 nucleotides agree with TRBD1. J gave up 11 bases and V 2 bases, and 14 bases lay outside the gene matches. Germline V gives CDR1 SEHNR, CDR2 FQNEAQ (reference sequence). The CDR3 runs to 15 residues. The DNA of the CDR3 is TGTGCCAGCAGCTTATGGACAGGCGCTACCTACGGGCAGTACTTC. Translating it yields CASSLWTGATYGQYF.

The chain recombines TRBV7-2 with TRBJ2-7; weak D call: TRBD2 (5 bases). The CDR3 contains 15 residues. The germline V gene has CDR1 SGHTA and CDR2 FQGNSA. V was shortened by 4 bases and J by 3 bases, with 16 bases between the two germline ends. This chain's CDR3 is CASSSLTEAGYEQYF. CDR3 sequence (DNA): TGTGCCAGCAGCTCGCTGACGGAGGCCGGCTACGAGCAGTACTTC.